One and the same sample provided the 20 T cell receptor beta chains below, sequenced in a study of cytomegalovirus exposure and HLA in healthy donors. The PCR had 60 Vbeta and 13 Jbeta primers. The protocol was immunoSEQ multiplex PCR, while the TCRdb copy is restricted to in-frame clones and leaves out a portion. This listing includes about 210,000 clones. The material sequenced was PBMCs. Receptors were obtained from a woman in her twenties or thirties in good health and CMV-seropositive.

The V gene is TRBV6-1, the J gene TRBJ2-7, with a weak D call TRBD2 (7 bases). In germline, CDR1 is MNHNS, CDR2 SASEGT. CDR3 length: 14 amino acids. Trimming shortened V by 6 bases and J by 0 bases, and 12 bases separated the two germline ends. DNA for the CDR3: TGTGCCAGCAGGGGGGGGCGTACCTCCTACGAGCAGTACTTC. Its translation: CASRGGRTSYEQYF.

The chain joins TRBV2 to TRBJ2-2; TRBD2 is a possible D gene (6 bases). V was clipped by 11 bases and J by 1 base, with 14 bases between them. This CDR3 comprises 14 residues. Germline CDR1 SNHLY, CDR2 FYNNEI. The CDR3 nucleotides are TGTGCCGGGATAGGGACTCAGAACACCGGGGAGCTGTTTTTT. Translating gives CAGIGTQNTGELFF.

The CDR3 loop reads CASSPGQLYEQYF. Written as DNA, the CDR3 is TGTGCCAGCAGCCCGGGACAGCTCTACGAGCAGTACTTC. This chain links TRBV11-2 with TRBJ2-7; 7 bases agree with TRBD1. Germline CDR1 SGHAT, CDR2 FQNNGV. J was trimmed by 3 bases and V by 5 bases; bases with no gene match: 4. There are 13 residues in the CDR3.

The rearrangement links TRBV9 to TRBJ2-1, with a tentative D call TRBD2 (6 bases). The V and J ends lost 2 bases and 3 bases respectively, with 9 bases between them. Germline-derived CDR1 and CDR2 are SGDLS and YYNGEE. The CDR3 is made up of 14 amino acids. The CDR3 nucleotides are TGTGCCAGCAGCGTCGAGACTAGCTACAATGAGCAGTTCTTC. This translates into CASSVETSYNEQFF.

The gene calls are TRBV19 and TRBJ2-7; D gene ambiguous. The CDR3 loop spans 11 amino acids. Germline V CDR1 and CDR2: LNHDA, SQIVND (reference sequence). V dropped 1 base and J dropped 5 bases, with 3 bases sitting between them. CDR3 bases: TGTGCCAGTAGTATAGCGGACGAGCAGTACTTC. Translated, it gives CASSIADEQYF.

The rearrangement links TRBV6-5 to TRBJ1-1; D is ambiguous. V was shortened by 8 bases and J by 2 bases, with 9 bases between the two germline ends. CDR1 is MNHEY and CDR2 is SVGAGI in the germline V gene. The CDR3 sequence is 12 residues long. The DNA for the CDR3 is TGTGCCAGCCTCGACAAAAACACTGAAGCTTTCTTT. It specifies CASLDKNTEAFF.

This chain joins TRBV5-4 and TRBJ2-3; 13 nucleotides match TRBD2. J lost 6 bases, V lost 1 base, and 5 bases had no gene match. Germline V gene data show CDR1 as SGHNT and CDR2 as YYREEE (reference sequence). This CDR3 region has 16 residues. CDR3 sequence: CASSLRTSGSQDTQYF. CDR3 DNA sequence: TGTGCCAGCAGCTTGAGGACTAGCGGGAGTCAGGATACGCAGTATTTT.

The chain employs TRBV5-8 and TRBJ1-6; a possible D gene is TRBD1 (6 bases). The CDR3 is made up of 14 amino acids. In germline, CDR1 is SGHTS, CDR2 YDEGEE. V lost 5 bases and J lost 4, with 10 bases in between. The CDR3 DNA sequence: TGTGCCAGCAGAGAGAGGGGGTATAATTCACCCCTCCACTTT. It codes for CASRERGYNSPLHF.

This sequence joins TRBV19 and TRBJ1-1, with a weak D call TRBD1 (6 bases). The V gene's germline CDR1 is LNHDA and CDR2 SQIVND (reference sequence). The CDR3 is 16 residues long. V was trimmed by 5 bases and J by 5 bases, leaving 21 bases between them. CDR3 DNA sequence: TGTGCCAGTAGTCCCACAGGGAGGGCCGCTAAGACTGAAGCTTTCTTT. It encodes CASSPTGRAAKTEAFF.

V is TRBV6-6 and J is TRBJ2-1; 7 bases map to TRBD2. The germline V gene has CDR1 MNHNY and CDR2 SVGAGI (reference sequence). V trimming: 7 bases; J trimming: 4 bases; junction bases outside the gene matches: 4. The CDR3 is made up of 13 amino acids. The CDR3 sequence: CASTLAEYNEQFF. CDR3 sequence (DNA): TGTGCCAGCACGCTAGCGGAATACAATGAGCAGTTCTTC.

The chain is built from TRBV6-1 and TRBJ1-5, with 10 positions matching TRBD1. V lost 8 bases to trimming and J lost 7 bases; unmatched junction nucleotides: 8. Germline loops: CDR1 MNHNS, CDR2 SASEGT. This CDR3 has 14 amino acids. The CDR3 coding sequence is TGTGCCAGCGGTTTGACAGGGGGCAGACAGCCCCAGCATTTT. Protein product: CASGLTGGRQPQHF.

To note about this clone: Other nucleotide sequences from this sample produce the same CDR3. The chain employs TRBV19 and TRBJ1-1; 8 nucleotides line up with TRBD1. Per germline, CDR1 LNHDA and CDR2 SQIVND (reference sequence). CDR3 length: 14 amino acids. The J segment lost 1 base and the V segment lost 3 bases, leaving 1 base of the junction unmatched. The CDR3 DNA follows: TGTGCCAGTAGTATTGGACAGGGGAACACTGAAGCTTTCTTT. It is translated as CASSIGQGNTEAFF.

The rearrangement uses TRBV4-3 and TRBJ1-2; D possibly corresponds to TRBD1 (6 bases). V lost 0 bases to trimming and J lost 0 bases, with 17 bases between them. Germline V gene lookup returns CDR1 LGHNA and CDR2 YSLEER. The CDR3 has 18 residues. DNA of the CDR3: TGCGCCAGCAGCCAAGATCCCCGGCAGGGGTTTACTAACTATGGCTACACCTTC. The encoded protein is CASSQDPRQGFTNYGYTF.

The V call is TRBV28, the J call TRBJ2-7, with 7 bases matching TRBD1. The CDR3 length is 13 residues. V dropped 6 bases and J dropped 0; count of bases not matched to a gene: 2. Germline V gene sequence: CDR1 MDHEN, CDR2 SYDVKM. CDR3 bases: TGTGCCAGCAGGACAGGGATCTCCTACGAGCAGTACTTC. Protein product: CASRTGISYEQYF.

The chain combines TRBV6-4 with TRBJ1-1; 9 bases align to TRBD1. Germline values: CDR1 MRHNA, CDR2 SNTAGT. The CDR3 length is 15 residues. J lost 5 bases, V lost 3 bases, and 7 bases had no gene match. In nucleotides, the CDR3 is TGTGCCAGCAGTGATTCAAACAGGGGGCGGACTGAAGCTTTCTTT. This encodes CASSDSNRGRTEAFF.

This chain uses TRBV15 with TRBJ2-5; a possible D gene is TRBD2 (5 bases). The germline CDR1 and CDR2 sequences are LNHNV and YYDKDF (reference sequence). The CDR3 sequence is 15 residues long. V gave up 2 bases and J gave up 0 bases, with 10 bases separating them. The CDR3 protein is CATSRQDLYQETQYF. The CDR3 DNA reads TGTGCCACCAGCAGACAGGACTTATACCAAGAGACCCAGTACTTC.

The rearrangement links TRBV6-6 to TRBJ1-1, with TRBD1 matching 11 bases. The CDR3 length is 13 residues. Germline-derived CDR1 and CDR2 are MNHNY and SVGAGI (reference sequence). Trimming cost V 0 bases and J 11 bases; bases outside gene matches: 2. The DNA of the CDR3 is TGTGCCAGCAGTTACTCAGGGACAGGGGGTGCTTTCTTT. Amino acids: CASSYSGTGGAFF.

V gene TRBV19 combines with J gene TRBJ2-3; TRBD1 matches at 11 bases. From germline, CDR1 is LNHDA and CDR2 SQIVND (reference sequence). The CDR3 has 16 amino acids. V gave up 6 bases and J gave up 4 bases; unmatched junction bases: 9. The CDR3 here is CASSPRDRGVADTQYF. The CDR3 DNA follows: TGTGCCAGTAGCCCCCGGGACAGGGGGGTAGCAGATACGCAGTATTTT. Supplemented by reference TRBV19 and TRBJ2-3, the full variable domain reads DGGITQSPKYLFRKEGQNVTLSCEQNLNHDAMYWYRQDPGQGLRLIYYSQIVNDFQKGDIAEGYSVSREKKESFPLTVTSAQKNPTAFYLCASSPRDRGVADTQYFGPGTRLTVL.

The V and J genes are TRBV15 and TRBJ2-7; D call uncertain. Trimming cost V 0 bases and J 3 bases, with 15 bases left between them. The CDR3 loop spans 16 amino acids. CDR1 is LNHNV and CDR2 is YYDKDF in the germline V gene (reference sequence). Here the CDR3 reads CATSRDSFTYVYEQYF. The CDR3 coding sequence is TGTGCCACCAGCAGAGATTCCTTTACTTATGTCTACGAGCAGTACTTC.

This sequence joins TRBV11-2 and TRBJ2-7; D is undetermined. Germline CDR1 is SGHAT and CDR2 is FQNNGV. V was trimmed by 5 bases and J by 1 base, leaving 9 bases between them. The CDR3 is 13 amino acids. The CDR3 DNA sequence: TGTGCCAGCAGCCCCGGTCCGTCCTACGAGCAGTACTTC. Amino acids: CASSPGPSYEQYF.